This T cell receptor beta chain originates from a study of read filtering for tumor transcriptome and immune sequencing. Between the trimmed V and J ends, which lost 2 bases and 1 base, there was a span of 11 bases. Germline CDR1 is SGHRS and CDR2 is YFSETQ. The CDR3 consists of 15 residues. The library was built from about 400 ng RNA with molecular barcoded adaptors for alpha/delta and beta/gamma chains. MiXCR, run by TCRdb on the reads, gives a single entry per CDR3 protein. The table has roughly 90,000 distinct CDR3 sequences, 20% to 25% seen once; the top ten hold 11%. The rearrangement joins TRBV5-1 to TRBJ2-3, with D unresolved. The specimen sequenced was a population of CD138-negative cells sorted from bone marrow. The source is a donor aged 40 or over with multiple myeloma. DNA for the CDR3: TGCGCCAGCAGCTTCGTCCGCCAGGGCACAGATACGCAGTATTTT. Translation: CASSFVRQGTDTQYF.